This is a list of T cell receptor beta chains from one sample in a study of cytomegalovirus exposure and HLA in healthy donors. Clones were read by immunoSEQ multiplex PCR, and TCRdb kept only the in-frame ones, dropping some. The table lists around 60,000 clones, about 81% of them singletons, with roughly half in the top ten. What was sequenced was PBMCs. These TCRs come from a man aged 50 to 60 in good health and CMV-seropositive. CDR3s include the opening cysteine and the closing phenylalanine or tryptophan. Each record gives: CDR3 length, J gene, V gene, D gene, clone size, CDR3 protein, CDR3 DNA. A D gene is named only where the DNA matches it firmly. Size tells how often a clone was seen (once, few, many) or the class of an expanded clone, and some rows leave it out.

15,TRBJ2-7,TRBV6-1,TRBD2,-,CASRPTSGGSYEQYF,TGTGCCAGCAGACCGACTAGCGGGGGTTCCTACGAGCAGTACTTC
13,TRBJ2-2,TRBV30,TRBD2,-,CAWSVLAPGELFF,TGTGCCTGGAGTGTACTAGCGCCCGGGGAGCTGTTTTTT
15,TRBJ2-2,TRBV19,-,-,CASRTPGQITGELFF,TGTGCCAGTAGGACCCCAGGACAGATCACCGGGGAGCTGTTTTTT
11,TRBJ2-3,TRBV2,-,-,CASSIQNTQYF,TGTGCCAGCAGTATCCAAAATACGCAGTATTTT
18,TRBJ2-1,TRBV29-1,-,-,CSVGGRESSSSSYNEQFF,TGCAGCGTTGGGGGGCGGGAGAGTTCTTCGAGCTCCTACAATGAGCAGTTCTTC
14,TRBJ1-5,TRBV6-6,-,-,CASGQGGGNQPQHF,TGTGCCAGCGGCCAGGGAGGTGGCAATCAGCCCCAGCATTTT
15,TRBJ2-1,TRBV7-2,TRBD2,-,CASSLSGGSYNEQFF,TGTGCCAGCAGCCTGAGCGGGGGCTCCTACAATGAGCAGTTCTTC
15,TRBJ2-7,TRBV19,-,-,CASSITTGGSYEQYF,TGTGCCAGTAGTATAACGACCGGGGGATCCTACGAGCAGTACTTC
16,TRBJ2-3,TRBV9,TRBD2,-,CASSSRTSGSTDTQYF,TGTGCCAGCAGCTCCCGGACTAGCGGTAGCACAGATACGCAGTATTTT
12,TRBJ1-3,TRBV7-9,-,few,CASSLDSPDIYF,TGTGCCAGCAGCTTAGATAGTCCCGACATATATTTT
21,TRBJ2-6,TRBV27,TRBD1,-,CASSLWAGGRFQSSGANVLTF,TGTGCCAGCAGTTTATGGGCAGGGGGAAGATTCCAGAGCTCTGGGGCCAACGTCCTGACTTTC
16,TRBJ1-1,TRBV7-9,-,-,CASNPRTGGADTEAFF,TGTGCCAGCAACCCCCGGACGGGGGGCGCGGACACTGAAGCTTTCTTT
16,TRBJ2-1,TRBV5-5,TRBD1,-,CASSPTLQGARNEQFF,TGTGCCAGCAGCCCAACGTTACAGGGGGCGAGGAATGAGCAGTTCTTC
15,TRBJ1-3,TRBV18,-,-,CASSPADIPGNTIYF,TGTGCCAGCTCACCGGCGGACATACCTGGAAACACCATATATTTT
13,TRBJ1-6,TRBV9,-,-,CASSGQGDSPLHF,TGTGCCAGCAGTGGGCAGGGCGACTCACCCCTCCACTTT
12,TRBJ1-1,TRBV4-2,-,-,CASSRTATEAFF,TGTGCCAGCAGCCGGACAGCCACTGAAGCTTTCTTT
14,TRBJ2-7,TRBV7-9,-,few,CASSLAVASYEQYF,TGTGCCAGCAGCTTAGCTGTAGCCTCCTACGAGCAGTACTTC
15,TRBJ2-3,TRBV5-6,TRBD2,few,CASRFGLAGGGTQYF,TGTGCCAGCAGATTTGGACTAGCGGGGGGGGGTACGCAGTATTTT
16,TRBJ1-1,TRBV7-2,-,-,CASSLMVGLGNTEAFF,TGTGCCAGCAGCTTAATGGTGGGACTCGGGAACACTGAAGCTTTCTTT
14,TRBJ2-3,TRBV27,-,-,CASSLVRGTDTQYF,TGTGCCAGCAGTTTAGTCCGAGGGACAGATACGCAGTATTTT
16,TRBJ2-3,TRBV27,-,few,CASSPSGTLSTDTQYF,TGTGCCAGCAGTCCCTCCGGGACACTTAGCACAGATACGCAGTATTTT
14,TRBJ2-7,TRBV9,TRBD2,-,CASSVWEGGYEQYF,TGTGCCAGCAGCGTATGGGAGGGCGGCTACGAGCAGTACTTC
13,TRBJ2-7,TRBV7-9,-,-,CDRRLTFGYEQYF,TGTGACAGGAGACTAACCTTTGGTTACGAGCAGTACTTC
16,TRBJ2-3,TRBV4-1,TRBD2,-,CASSPAGGTVRDTQYF,TGCGCCAGCAGCCCAGCCGGGGGGACTGTTAGGGATACGCAGTATTTT
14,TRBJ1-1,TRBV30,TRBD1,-,CACSRTGAWAEAFF,TGTGCCTGTTCGCGGACAGGGGCGTGGGCTGAAGCTTTCTTT
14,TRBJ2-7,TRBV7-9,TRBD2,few,CASSRSGAMNEQYF,TGTGCCAGCAGCCGCAGCGGGGCGATGAACGAGCAGTACTTC
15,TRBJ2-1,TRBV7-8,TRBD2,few,CASSPGTKRGNEQFF,TGTGCCAGCAGCCCGGGTACTAAGCGGGGGAATGAGCAGTTCTTC